This T cell receptor beta chain derives from a study of cytomegalovirus exposure and HLA in healthy donors (dated by TCRdb to about 2017). Study-wide context: In an earlier analysis of about 560 of the donors, 250 to 350 Gb of sequence data and 100 million or so unique TCR beta sequences from roughly 200 million T cells were reported. An early release that covered about 600 HLA-typed donors contained about 300 gigabases of sequencing data and some 87 million unique TCR sequences. Of the roughly 400 genotyped donors, 70% to 90% were placed in the genetic ancestry cluster associated with self-reported Caucasian donors. The study aimed to test whether signatures of past pathogen exposure could be identified by cataloging public T cell receptors. The study profiled the T cell repertoires of more than 500 subjects by immunosequencing and related them to cytomegalovirus serostatus. A separate validation cohort of over a hundred different subjects was used in addition to the roughly 700-subject first cohort. To predict cytomegalovirus infection status, the study combined high-throughput TCR immunosequencing, statistical association of individual TCRs with disease status, and machine learning. To study patterns of TCR occurrence, a later analysis re-analyzed previously published TCR beta repertoires from several hundred donors and added high-resolution HLA genotyping. The later analysis used no new phenotypic data to find candidate immune exposures, relying instead on TCR beta sequences and their occurrence across donors. To decide whether each TCR beta V gene segment behaved as functional or pseudogenic, an earlier analysis of approximately 590 of the donors relied on high-throughput TCR beta sequencing. Donor age, sex, ethnicity and CMV serostatus were compiled together with the repertoire data. In a later genetic analysis, genome-wide SNP genotypes for about three fifths of the 666 donors were used, and that subset was treated as a discovery cohort. All discovery cohort repertoires had been generated on a single sequencing platform. HLA typing covered class I and class II loci at four-digit resolution. The number of donors typed differed by locus, with roughly 620-630 for A, B, C, DRB1 and DQB1, roughly 520 for DQA1, 600 to 610 for DPA1, and 472 for DPB1. Because of strong linkage in the cohort, roughly five DR-DQ haplotypes were treated as single units for association and clustering. Among some 400 genotyped donors of the cohort, an average of approximately 200,000 unique TCR beta nucleotide sequences was sequenced per donor, of which about 19% were non-productive.

The cohort comprised 550 to 700 healthy bone marrow donors. Cohort members were all nominally healthy when sampled, although unrecorded immune exposures were likely present. The donor tested CMV seronegative, placing the donor among the 300 to 450 seronegative members of the cohort. A peripheral blood sample was provided by each donor, and peripheral blood mononuclear cells were used for TCR beta sequencing. Genomic DNA extraction from the blood cell samples was performed with the Qiagen DNeasy Blood Extraction Kit. This clone has only a few counts. Its cognate antigen has yet to be identified. No base quality information exists; no much larger clone differs at one position. Library creation used the immunoSEQ multiplex PCR assay. For the multiplex PCR, a mixture combining 60 forward primers for TCR Vbeta segments and 13 reverse primers for TCR Jbeta segments was used. A multiplex PCR assay on genomic DNA amplified the CDR3 region of rearranged TCR beta genes. On the Illumina HiSeq System, the amplified TCR beta libraries were sequenced as 87-base-pair reads. Turning to the authors' computational methods: A later analysis tallied approximately 87 million unique TCR beta chains across the 700 or so repertoires, and around 10 million of those chains were shared by two or more donors. Raw reads were error-corrected and collapsed into unique sequences by a nearest-neighbor algorithm in which closely related sequences were merged to remove PCR and sequencing errors. Alignment of CDR3 sequences to IMGT reference sequences was used to assign V, D and J gene segments. For a sequence to be retained, at least a six-nucleotide match to both a V gene segment and a J gene segment was required. Rearrangements were classified as productive when the CDR3 lacked stop codons and remained in frame with V and J, and all other rearrangements were classified as non-productive. CDR3 was defined according to IMGT convention as the region running from the second conserved V-encoded cysteine to the conserved J-encoded phenylalanine. The earlier analysis of roughly 590 of the donors excluded sequences that lacked an unambiguous match to a single V gene segment. In an earlier analysis of 587 of the donors, V segments were called functional above 56.7% productive rearrangements and were called segregating when the between-donor standard deviation exceeded 5%. To diagnose cytomegalovirus status from the catalog of TCR beta chain sequences, a statistical classification framework was built. A later analysis assigned V and J genes by comparing TCR nucleotide sequences with IMGT/GENE-DB human TR gene sequences. The TCRdist pipeline was used in a later analysis to assign CDR3 sequences and most-parsimonious VDJ recombination scenarios. In a later analysis, each TCR beta chain was defined by its CDR3 amino acid sequence together with its V-gene family, and reads lacking a unique V-gene family were excluded. As a way to deal with suspected cross-contamination and a sequencing artifact, a later analysis dropped 640 or so nucleotide sequences that were highly shared and had low generation probability. In a later analysis, a clonal expansion index for each public chain was calculated from normalized within-repertoire ranks of inferred template counts. A later analysis computed generation probabilities with a VDJ recombination model fitted to out-of-frame rearrangements, and checked the results against IGoR. In a later analysis, TCR-TCR, TCR-HLA and TCR-CMV co-occurrence was scored with hypergeometric tests, and a repertoire-size bias correction was applied to TCR pairs. In a later analysis, false discovery rates were estimated by permuting HLA or CMV assignments 20 times. In a later analysis, co-occurring TCRs were grouped with DBSCAN, and TCRdist sequence similarity was added when clustering was performed within HLA-allele-positive subsets. Co-occurrence clustering excluded repertoires with fewer than 30,000 or more than 120,000 public chains, plus five with anomalous nucleotide sharing. Held by TCRdb, this immuneACCESS table contains in-frame sequences only and omits some clones. Under half of the omission traces to an unresolved V gene where checked; the cause of the rest is unknown. That table furnishes V, J and clone size, whereas the DNA furnished D and trimming. For this sample the table gives fewer than 200,000 clones, of which 75% were detected only once. The ten largest clones take up around 2.5% of the sample.

CDR1 and CDR2 are drawn from the germline V gene: MDHEN, SYDVKM. V is trimmed back by 3 bases and J by 5 bases, and the junction contains 14 bases that no gene match accounts for. There are 18 amino acids in the CDR3, from cysteine to phenylalanine inclusive. The sequence is cut down to CDR3 DNA, 54 bases in frame from base 1. Results and caveats for the whole study, not just this receptor: Assigning TCR associations to individual alleles was difficult when HLA alleles, especially DR and DQ, strongly co-occurred. A later analysis reported that several top co-occurrence clusters appeared linked to parvovirus B19, influenza, CMV and Epstein-Barr virus. The study listed 150 to 200 TCR beta chains as associated with cytomegalovirus. Immune exposure information for the cohort was limited to CMV serostatus. Because counts were too low, seventeen rarely observed V segments, including chromosome 9 orphons, were excluded from the earlier analysis of 587 of the donors. Most TCR sequences were seen in very few donors, while some public TCRs were found in many individuals. Cytomegalovirus status was reported to be diagnosed by the classifier with high specificity and sensitivity in both the original and validation cohorts. An earlier analysis of approximately 540 of the donors showed that most TCR beta V segments appeared in productive rearrangements either about 87% or about 30% of the time, which broadly matched IMGT annotations. A later analysis associated roughly 17,000 TCR beta sequences with specific HLA alleles at a false discovery rate of 0.05. In a later genetic analysis, fewer N-insertions in productive TCRs were reported among donors in an Asian-associated ancestry cluster than the roughly 710-donor mean. Because HLA typing was unavailable for some donors at each locus, only the typed subset was used in association tests. In this cohort, only TCR beta chains were sequenced, and detectable features were limited by the absence of alpha or paired-chain data. Most CMV-associated TCR beta chains appeared to be HLA-restricted in a later analysis, and the HLA associations seemed to be driven largely by CMV exposure. A further reported finding was that TCR beta sequences accurately predicted the HLA-A and HLA-B alleles for most subjects in the first cohort. Sequencing depth was assumed to be roughly uniform across donors in the presence/absence analyses, though that assumption may not hold. A later analysis found that HLA-associated TCR beta chains were more clonally expanded and had lower generation probabilities than equally common non-associated chains. In a later genetic analysis, a missense DCLRE1C variant was associated with V-gene and J-gene trimming of TCR beta chains, and the association was replicated in an independent cohort. The authors suggested that the approach could potentially be generalized to other disease states and immunological phenotypes. In a later analysis, TCR association rates were found to vary across HLA loci, with the most associated TCRs seen for DRB1 alleles and the fewest for HLA-C alleles. Three of the identified cytomegalovirus-associated TCR beta chains were confirmed in vitro to be specific for cytomegalovirus antigens. Some IMGT-functional V segments, including TRBV6-2 and TRBV6-3, could not be told apart with the 87-base-pair reads, so those segments were excluded. A cluster of highly shared sequence variants was judged likely to represent a technical artifact of the sequencing pipeline. Correlated functional status among segregating V segments might be attributable to linkage disequilibrium, but an unknown experimental factor could not be ruled out.

The V and J segments used are TRBV28 and TRBJ1-5, with 9 bases matching TRBD1. This sequence was found in a female donor in good health and CMV-seronegative. The source material was PBMCs. The CDR3: CASSFLRDRASFHQPQHF. The nucleotides are TGTGCCAGCAGTTTCCTCCGGGACAGGGCCAGTTTCCATCAGCCCCAGCATTTT.